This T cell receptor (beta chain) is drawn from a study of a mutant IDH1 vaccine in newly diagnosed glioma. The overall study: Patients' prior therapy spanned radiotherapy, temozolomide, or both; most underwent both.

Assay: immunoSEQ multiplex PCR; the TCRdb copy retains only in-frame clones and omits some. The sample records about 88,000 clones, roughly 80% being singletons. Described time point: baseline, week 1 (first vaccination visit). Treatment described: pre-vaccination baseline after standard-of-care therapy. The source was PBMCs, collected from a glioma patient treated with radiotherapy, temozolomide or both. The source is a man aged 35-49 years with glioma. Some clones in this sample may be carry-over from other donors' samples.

The DNA for the CDR3 is TGTGCCAGCAGCTTAGTGCGTAGCGGGGGGGGGTTGGATACGCAGTATTTT. Residues: CASSLVRSGGGLDTQYF. The V and J genes are TRBV13 and TRBJ2-3, with 11 bases aligning to TRBD2. CDR1 and CDR2 from the germline V gene are PRHDT and FYEKMQ (reference sequence). This CDR3 region has 17 residues. The V segment lost 1 base and the J segment 6 bases; nucleotides outside the gene matches: 9.